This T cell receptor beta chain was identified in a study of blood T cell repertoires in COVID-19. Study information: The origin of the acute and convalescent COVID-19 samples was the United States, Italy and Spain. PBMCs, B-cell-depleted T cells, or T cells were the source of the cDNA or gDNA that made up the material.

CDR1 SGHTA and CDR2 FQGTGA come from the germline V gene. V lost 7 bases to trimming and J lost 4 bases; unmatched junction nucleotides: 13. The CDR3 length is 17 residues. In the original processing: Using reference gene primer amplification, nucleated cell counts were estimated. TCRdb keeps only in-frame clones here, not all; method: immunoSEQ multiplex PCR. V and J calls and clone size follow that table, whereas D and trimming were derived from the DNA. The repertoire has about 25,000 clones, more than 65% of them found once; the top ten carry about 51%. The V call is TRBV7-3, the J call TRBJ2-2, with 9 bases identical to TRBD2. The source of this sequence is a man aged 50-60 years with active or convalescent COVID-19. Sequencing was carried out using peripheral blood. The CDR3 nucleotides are TGTGCCAGCACCAGTTATCGGAAACTAGCGGGCACCGGGGAGCTGTTTTTT. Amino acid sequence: CASTSYRKLAGTGELFF.